This TCR beta chain was identified during a study of read filtering for tumor transcriptome and immune sequencing. In the study overall: By R-ISS, stages I, II and III held 8, 16 and 7 patients.

The CDR3 is 16 amino acids. Germline V gene lookup returns CDR1 SEHNR and CDR2 FQNEAQ (reference sequence). With 3 bases clipped from V and 1 base from J, the junction kept 5 bases outside the gene matches. This clonotype was observed a few times. Its antigen is not known. Molecular barcoded adaptors covering alpha/delta and beta/gamma chains were used on roughly 400 ng RNA. TCRdb reprocessed the reads via MiXCR and lists one record per CDR3 protein. The sample gives 100,000 to 150,000 distinct CDR3 sequences, less than 15% of which show up once; 7.5% to 9.5% is in the top ten. Findings and limits, study-wide: Roughly 79% of IR-seq clonotypes had one read, totaling 3% to 4.5% of reads; RNA-seq: about 69% and 49%. Dropping single-read clonotypes raised IR-seq and RNA-seq shared-clonotype correlation.

This clonotype was sampled from a donor older than 35 with multiple myeloma. This chain links TRBV7-9 with TRBJ2-3; TRBD2 matches at 9 bases. Sequenced: a population of CD138-negative cells sorted from bone marrow. CDR3 residues: CASSLGIAGGTDTQYF. The CDR3 nucleotides read TGTGCCAGCAGCTTGGGAATAGCGGGAGGCACAGATACGCAGTATTTT. Using reference TRBV7-9 and TRBJ2-3 for the parts outside the CDR3, the full variable domain is DTGVSQNPRHKITKRGQNVTFRCDPISEHNRLYWYRQTLGQGPEFLTYFQNEAQLEKSRLLSDRFSAERPKGSFSTLEIQRTEQGDSAMYLCASSLGIAGGTDTQYFGPGTRLTVL.